The 10 T cell receptor beta chains given below trace back to one sample, sequenced in a study of vaccination and CD4 T cells after COVID-19. The treatment: 10-day PBMC culture with coronavirus spike peptide pools or control peptides (ViraFEST assay). Their cognate antigens are unknown. CD4+ T cells that had been cultured provided DNA sequenced with the Oncomine TCR Beta short-read assay. TCRdb reanalysed the PCR reads using MiXCR and keeps one entry per CDR3 protein. Here the sample spans approximately 15,000 distinct CDR3 sequences, about 53% being singletons. This sample comprised CD4+ T cells from blood, cultured in vitro, obtained before SARS-CoV-2 vaccination. The receptors shown here come from a human donor who had recovered from COVID-19.

The V call is TRBV29-1, the J call TRBJ1-3; 8 bases map to TRBD1. The CDR3 length is 12 residues. The germline CDR1 and CDR2 sequences are SQVTM and ANQGSEA. The V segment lost 3 bases and the J segment 11 bases; nucleotides outside the gene matches: 6. CDR3: CSVEAGGSAIYF. CDR3 bases: TGCAGCGTTGAGGCAGGGGGCAGCGCCATATATTTT.

CDR3 loop: CASSRGGSYTEAFF. The CDR3 DNA sequence: TGTGCCAGCAGCCGAGGGGGCTCGTACACTGAAGCTTTCTTT. The rearrangement uses TRBV7-6 and TRBJ1-1, with 7 bases matching TRBD1. The CDR3 is made up of 14 amino acids. Germline CDR1 is SGHVS and CDR2 is FNYEAQ. With 5 bases clipped from V and 3 bases from J, the junction kept 6 bases outside the gene matches.

This clonotype was counted between two and nine times. The rearrangement links TRBV19 to TRBJ1-1; 11 bases align to TRBD1. This CDR3 has 16 residues. Germline assignment: CDR1 LNHDA and CDR2 SQIVND (reference sequence). The ends lost 6 bases at V and 2 bases at J; junction bases unmatched: 8. In DNA, the CDR3 is TGTGCCAGTAGCCAGGACAGGGGGCTCTTTAACACTGAAGCTTTCTTT. It is translated as CASSQDRGLFNTEAFF.

V and J are TRBV7-2 and TRBJ2-7; tentative D call: TRBD2 (7 bases). Trimming shortened V by 4 bases and J by 6 bases, and 19 bases separated the two germline ends. The CDR3 consists of 15 residues. CDR1 is SGHTA and CDR2 is FQGNSA in the germline V gene. CDR3: CASSSSSAGGREQYF. For the CDR3, the DNA is TGTGCCAGCAGCTCATCCTCGGCCGGGGGGCGCGAGCAGTACTTC.

The chain joins TRBV6-5 to TRBJ2-2; 7 bases agree with TRBD2. The V gene end was trimmed by 2 bases and the J gene end by 5 bases; junction bases not matched to a gene: 2. In germline, CDR1 is MNHEY, CDR2 SVGAGI. The CDR3 covers 14 residues. CDR3 DNA sequence: TGTGCCAGCAGTTACAGGGAGGGAACCGGGGAGCTGTTTTTT. It specifies CASSYREGTGELFF.

V and J are TRBV20-1 and TRBJ1-1; the D gene is possibly TRBD1 (6 bases). CDR1 DFQATT and CDR2 SNEGSKA come from the germline V gene (reference sequence). The CDR3 length is 12 residues. Written as DNA, the CDR3 is TGCAGGGCAGCGCAGGGGACCGCTGAAGCTTTCTTT. Protein product: CRAAQGTAEAFF.

The V gene is TRBV11-2, the J gene TRBJ2-5; 7 bases line up with TRBD2. CDR1 and CDR2 (germline): SGHAT, FQNNGV. CDR3 length: 13 amino acids. Germline trimming cut 8 bases from V and 2 bases from J; bases unmatched to any gene: 5. CDR3 coding DNA: TGTGCCAGCTCCTCCGGGGGGCAAGAGACCCAGTACTTC. It specifies CASSSGGQETQYF.

This chain joins TRBV2 and TRBJ1-2; D ambiguous. V was cut by 2 bases and J by 0 bases, with 7 bases left in between. CDR1 and CDR2 (germline): SNHLY, FYNNEI. CDR3 size: 14 residues. CDR3 bases: TGTGCCAGCAGTGAAAGGTTAGCTAACTATGGCTACACCTTC. It codes for CASSERLANYGYTF.

The V gene is TRBV4-2, the J gene TRBJ1-1, with D unclear. The CDR3 is 13 amino acids. CDR1 and CDR2 (germline): LGHNA, YNFKEQ. The V end lost 0 bases, the J end lost 5 bases, and 7 bases lay between the germline ends. The CDR3 DNA reads TGTGCCAGCAGCCAAGAGAGGAGAACTGAAGCTTTCTTT. The encoded protein is CASSQERRTEAFF.

The V call is TRBV27, the J call TRBJ1-5; D is undetermined. This CDR3 spans 15 amino acids. V shed 8 bases and J shed 6 bases, with 20 bases lying between them. Germline V gives CDR1 MNHEY, CDR2 SMNVEV (reference sequence). CDR3 amino acids: CASGVFERVGQPQHF. CDR3 coding DNA: TGTGCCAGCGGCGTTTTTGAAAGGGTAGGTCAGCCCCAGCATTTT.